Presented here are 24 T cell receptor beta chains from one specimen sequenced in a study of T cell responses to AZD1222 COVID-19 vaccine. The method was immunoSEQ multiplex PCR; TCRdb's version includes in-frame clones alone and lacks a portion of them. The sample carries about 76,000 clones, around 80% recorded once. The input for sequencing was peripheral blood, taken 28 days after the second dose of the MenACWY control vaccine. These receptors all come from an adult who received the MenACWY meningococcal vaccine as a control.

J is TRBJ1-3 and V is TRBV5-5, with D unresolved. Germline V gene sequence: CDR1 SGHKS, CDR2 YYEKEE (reference sequence). V lost 2 bases, J lost 4 bases, and 7 bases lay in between. The CDR3 is made up of 13 amino acids. CDR3 region: CASSLQTGNTIYF. CDR3 DNA sequence: TGTGCCAGCAGCTTACAAACGGGAAACACCATATATTTT.

The rearrangement joins TRBV6-1 to TRBJ1-6; 7 nucleotides align to TRBD1. The CDR3 consists of 15 residues. Germline V gene lookup returns CDR1 MNHNS and CDR2 SASEGT. J was trimmed by 5 bases and V by 0 bases; bases with no gene match: 1. The CDR3 coding sequence is TGTGCCAGCAGTGAAGCAGGGGGCGATAATTCACCCCTCCACTTT. Translated, it gives CASSEAGGDNSPLHF.

The genes are TRBV27 and TRBJ2-6; D is ambiguous. Germline V lookup: CDR1 MNHEY, CDR2 SMNVEV (reference sequence). V dropped 7 bases and J dropped 2 bases, with 15 bases sitting between them. The CDR3 is 16 amino acids. This chain's CDR3 is CASTTRSGAGANVLTF. The CDR3 DNA sequence: TGTGCCAGCACTACAAGGTCAGGCGCTGGGGCCAACGTCCTGACTTTC.

CDR3 nucleotides: TGTGCCAGCAGTTGGCTCAAGGATTCTGAAGCTTTCTTT. The encoded protein is CASSWLKDSEAFF. The chain is built from TRBV6-2 or TRBV6-3 and TRBJ1-1; D unclear. This CDR3 spans 13 amino acids. Germline V lookup: CDR1 MNHEY, CDR2 SVGEGT. V dropped 4 bases and J dropped 6 bases, with 12 bases sitting between them.

The chain carries TRBV2 and TRBJ2-4, with D possibly matching TRBD2 (6 bases). The CDR3 spans 15 residues. V was trimmed by 4 bases and J by 0 bases, leaving 10 bases between them. Germline CDR1 and CDR2: SNHLY and FYNNEI. The CDR3 nucleotides read TGTGCCAGCAGTGGGGCGGGGATAGCCAAAAACATTCAGTACTTC. Translation gives CASSGAGIAKNIQYF. The full variable domain, in which reference TRBV2 and TRBJ2-4 provide the parts outside the CDR3, is EPEVTQTPSHQVTQMGQEVILRCVPISNHLYFYWYRQILGQKVEFLVSFYNNEISEKSEIFDDQFSVERPDGSNFTLKIRSTKLEDSAMYFCASSGAGIAKNIQYFGAGTRLSVL.

This clone turned up a few times. The chain employs TRBV7-8 and TRBJ2-2, with a weak D call TRBD1 (6 bases). The CDR3 runs to 14 residues. Germline values: CDR1 SGHVS, CDR2 FQNEAQ. Deletions cut 6 bases from V and 3 bases from J, with 11 bases between. The DNA for the CDR3 is TGTGCCAGCAGGTGGACAGAGTACACCGGGGAGCTGTTTTTT. Translating it yields CASRWTEYTGELFF.

This clone was found once. A read error may be the cause here, since a much bigger clone is one base away. The chain carries TRBV5-1 and TRBJ2-1; D may match TRBD1 or TRBD2 (5 bases each). The CDR3 has 14 amino acids. CDR1 is SGHRS, CDR2 YFSETQ, per germline. Trimming removed 3 bases from V and 9 bases from J, with 16 bases in between. The CDR3 region has the DNA TGCGCCAGCAGCTCGGGGACGGAAGGTCGTGAGCAGTTCTTC. It codes for CASSSGTEGREQFF. Full variable domain (remainder filled in from reference TRBV5-1 and TRBJ2-1): KAGVTQTPRYLIKTRGQQVTLSCSPISGHRSVSWYQQTPGQGLQFLFEYFSETQRNKGNFPGRFSGRQFSNSRSEMNVSTLELGDSALYLCASSSGTEGREQFFGPGTRLTVL.

This chain uses TRBV28 with TRBJ1-3; 7 bases align to TRBD1. The CDR3 loop spans 14 amino acids. Germline CDR1 MDHEN, CDR2 SYDVKM. J lost 3 bases, V lost 6 bases, and 5 bases had no gene match. CDR3 in amino acids: CASRGGGVGNTIYF. The CDR3 DNA follows: TGTGCCAGCAGGGGAGGGGGCGTTGGAAACACCATATATTTT.

The chain links TRBV19 to TRBJ2-1; 10 bases map to TRBD2. After removal of 3 bases from V and 7 bases from J, the junction contained 9 bases not matched to a gene. Per germline, CDR1 LNHDA and CDR2 SQIVND (reference sequence). CDR3 size: 16 residues. The CDR3 spells CASSMGDPGLANEQFF. The CDR3 nucleotides read TGTGCCAGTAGTATGGGTGACCCGGGACTAGCGAATGAGCAGTTCTTC.

The chain carries TRBV3-1 (or the pseudogene TRBV3-2) and TRBJ1-6, with TRBD1 as a possible D gene (6 bases). The CDR3 has 16 residues. CDR1 and CDR2 (germline): LGHDT, YNNKEL (reference sequence). Trimming removed 1 base from V and 7 bases from J, with 14 bases in between. CDR3 loop: CASSQGNFGQNSPLHF. CDR3 nucleotide sequence: TGTGCCAGCAGCCAAGGGAACTTTGGACAGAATTCACCCCTCCACTTT.

The V and J genes are TRBV7-9 and TRBJ2-5; D gene unclear. The CDR3 loop spans 14 amino acids. Germline V gene lookup returns CDR1 SEHNR and CDR2 FQNEAQ (reference sequence). The V and J ends lost 0 bases and 1 base respectively, with 6 bases between them. CDR3 region: CASSLANFQETQYF. Written as DNA, the CDR3 is TGTGCCAGCAGCTTAGCCAACTTCCAAGAGACCCAGTACTTC.

The V gene is TRBV3-1 (or the pseudogene TRBV3-2), the J gene TRBJ2-2; D is tentatively TRBD1 or TRBD2 (5 bases each). Germline lookup yields CDR1 LGHDT and CDR2 YNNKEL (reference sequence). The CDR3 has 17 residues. Trimming took off 3 bases at V and 4 bases at J, with 18 bases between the two ends. CDR3 region: CASSQFRDLRVTGELFF. The CDR3 DNA is TGTGCCAGCAGCCAGTTTCGGGACCTACGGGTCACCGGGGAGCTGTTTTTT.

The rearrangement uses TRBV4-2 and TRBJ2-7; 7 bases agree with TRBD2. Germline loops: CDR1 LGHNA, CDR2 YNFKEQ. This CDR3 has 14 residues. With 3 bases clipped from V and 1 base from J, the junction kept 3 bases outside the gene matches. CDR3 region: CASSHGGSSYEQYF. CDR3 DNA: TGTGCCAGCAGCCACGGGGGGTCGTCCTACGAGCAGTACTTC.

The genes are TRBV6-5 and TRBJ1-6; D is uncertain. The length of the CDR3 is 15 residues. From germline, CDR1 is MNHEY and CDR2 SVGAGI. The V end lost 0 bases, the J end lost 6 bases, and 9 bases lay between the germline ends. CDR3: CASSYSGFGNSPLHF. CDR3 DNA sequence: TGTGCCAGCAGTTACTCGGGGTTCGGTAATTCACCCCTCCACTTT.

This clone has more than one count but fewer than ten. V is TRBV28 and J is TRBJ1-5; D is unresolved. Germline V CDR1 and CDR2: MDHEN, SYDVKM. The CDR3 covers 16 residues. Between the trimmed V and J ends, which lost 5 bases and 4 bases, there was a span of 18 bases. CDR3 DNA sequence: TGTGCCAGCAGTCGCTCTGACCGATACCTAAATCAGCCCCAGCATTTT. It yields the protein CASSRSDRYLNQPQHF.

The chain employs TRBV29-1 and TRBJ1-1; 7 bases fit TRBD1. Unmatched junction bases numbered 10, after V lost 5 bases and J lost 4 bases. The CDR3 totals 14 residues. Germline assignment: CDR1 SQVTM and CDR2 ANQGSEA. CDR3 in DNA: TGCAGCGTTCCTGCCCCCTCAGGGGGCACTGAAGCTTTCTTT. As protein: CSVPAPSGGTEAFF.

The chain has TRBV9 and TRBJ2-1; D may be TRBD2 (5 bases). Germline V gene sequence: CDR1 SGDLS, CDR2 YYNGEE. V lost 2 bases and J 9 bases, leaving 12 bases between the germline ends. This CDR3 comprises 13 residues. CDR3 region: CASSVGERSEQFF. The CDR3 nucleotides read TGTGCCAGCAGCGTGGGAGAGAGAAGTGAGCAGTTCTTC.

Written as DNA, the CDR3 is TGTGCCAGCACCCCGAGACAGGGACTCGGGAATTCACCCCTCCACTTT. Translating gives CASTPRQGLGNSPLHF. The chain carries TRBV27 and TRBJ1-6; 7 nucleotides match TRBD1. This CDR3 has 16 residues. Germline trimming cut 7 bases from V and 7 bases from J; bases unmatched to any gene: 13. The V gene's germline CDR1 is MNHEY and CDR2 SMNVEV (reference sequence).

The rearrangement uses TRBV2 and TRBJ1-2; D might be TRBD1 (5 bases). Germline assignment: CDR1 SNHLY and CDR2 FYNNEI. The CDR3 is made up of 13 amino acids. Trimming stripped 7 bases from V and 4 bases from J, with 13 bases between. The CDR3 reads CASNRWGVYGYTF. The CDR3, as DNA: TGTGCCAGCAACCGGTGGGGCGTCTATGGCTACACCTTC. Full variable domain (rest looked up from reference TRBV2 and TRBJ1-2): EPEVTQTPSHQVTQMGQEVILRCVPISNHLYFYWYRQILGQKVEFLVSFYNNEISEKSEIFDDQFSVERPDGSNFTLKIRSTKLEDSAMYFCASNRWGVYGYTFGSGTRLTVV.

The chain joins TRBV6-5 to TRBJ2-7; no firm D call. Trimming stripped 3 bases from V and 6 bases from J, with 6 bases between. Germline V gene sequence: CDR1 MNHEY, CDR2 SVGAGI. The CDR3 totals 11 residues. The CDR3 coding sequence is TGTGCCAGCAGTTATAATGGCGAGCAGTACTTC. This sequence encodes CASSYNGEQYF.

The rearrangement joins TRBV7-8 to TRBJ1-6; TRBD1 might be the D (5 bases). This CDR3 region has 15 residues. The germline V gene has CDR1 SGHVS and CDR2 FQNEAQ. Trimming removed 5 bases at V and 9 bases at J, with 17 bases between. Written as DNA, the CDR3 is TGTGCCAGCAGCAAACTGGACCAAGGGACTTCACCCCTCCACTTT. This sequence encodes CASSKLDQGTSPLHF.

The V and J genes are TRBV3-1 (or the pseudogene TRBV3-2) and TRBJ1-1, with D unclear. Germline loops: CDR1 LGHDT, CDR2 YNNKEL (reference sequence). The CDR3 consists of 14 residues. The V end lost 4 bases, the J end lost 5 bases, and 14 bases lay between the germline ends. CDR3 residues: CASSPSAGSTEAFF. The CDR3, as DNA: TGTGCCAGCAGCCCCAGCGCGGGAAGTACTGAAGCTTTCTTT.

This clone was counted a single time. The gene calls are TRBV5-1 and TRBJ2-1; 7 positions match TRBD1. V lost 4 bases and J lost 4; bases outside the gene matches: 5. Germline V gene lookup returns CDR1 SGHRS and CDR2 YFSETQ. The CDR3 runs to 14 residues. Written as DNA, the CDR3 is TGCGCCAGCAGCCCGGGACAGACTTACAATGAGCAGTTCTTC. Translated: CASSPGQTYNEQFF.

This sequence joins TRBV6-5 and TRBJ2-7; 12 nucleotides line up with TRBD1. CDR1 and CDR2 from the germline V gene are MNHEY and SVGAGI. This CDR3 spans 15 amino acids. V was pared by 0 bases and J by 6 bases, with 3 bases of the junction left unmatched. CDR3 region: CASSYSGTGGAEQYF. DNA of the CDR3: TGTGCCAGCAGTTACTCTGGGACAGGGGGCGCCGAGCAGTACTTC.